One sample yielded the 6 T cell receptor beta chains listed below, sequenced in a study of blood T cell repertoires in COVID-19. Here immunoSEQ multiplex PCR was the method, and the copy in TCRdb shows in-frame clones only, minus some. The sample lists around 130,000 clones; more than 70% were seen once. The source material was peripheral blood. The receptor set was obtained from a man between 60 and 75 years old with acute or convalescent COVID-19.

The genes are TRBV5-1 and TRBJ2-7, with 7 nucleotides matching TRBD2. This CDR3 has 15 residues. Trimming removed 0 bases from V and 2 bases from J; junction bases left unmatched: 5. Per the germline V gene, CDR1 is SGHRS and CDR2 is YFSETQ. The CDR3 nucleotides read TGCGCCAGCAGCTTGGATTGGGGAGGGACCTACGAGCAGTACTTC. Protein product: CASSLDWGGTYEQYF.

The rearrangement joins TRBV30 to TRBJ1-3, with D unclear. V lost 3 bases and J 4 bases, leaving 13 bases between the germline ends. Germline V gives CDR1 GTSNPN, CDR2 SVGIG (reference sequence). This CDR3 spans 14 amino acids. The CDR3 sequence is CAWSEAVLGNTIYF. CDR3 DNA sequence: TGTGCCTGGAGCGAGGCGGTACTCGGAAACACCATATATTTT.

V is TRBV5-1 and J is TRBJ1-6; perhaps TRBD1 as D (5 bases). V lost 2 bases and J lost 9, with 15 bases in between. Germline-derived CDR1 and CDR2 are SGHRS and YFSETQ. The CDR3 is 15 residues long. The CDR3 is CASSFGSNGASPLHF. In DNA, the CDR3 is TGCGCCAGCAGCTTTGGATCTAATGGGGCTTCACCCCTCCACTTT.

There are a few counts of this clone. The chain links TRBV5-6 to TRBJ1-5; 7 nucleotides line up with TRBD1. V gave up 4 bases and J gave up 5 bases; unmatched junction bases: 6. CDR3 length: 14 residues. From germline, CDR1 is SGHDT and CDR2 YYEEEE. The CDR3 reads CASSDGTAHQPQHF. The DNA of the CDR3 is TGTGCCAGCAGCGACGGGACAGCCCATCAGCCCCAGCATTTT.

The chain links TRBV18 to TRBJ1-3, with D maybe TRBD1 (6 bases). The CDR3 is 15 residues long. Germline lookup yields CDR1 KGHSH and CDR2 LQKENI. The V end lost 1 base, the J end lost 0 bases, and 7 bases lay between the germline ends. DNA of the CDR3: TGTGCCAGCTCACCACGGACAGACTCTGGAAACACCATATATTTT. It is translated as CASSPRTDSGNTIYF.

The CDR3 sequence: CASTGQINQPQHF. The CDR3 bases are TGTGCCAGCACTGGACAGATCAATCAGCCCCAGCATTTT. J is TRBJ1-5 and V is TRBV6-6, with a tentative D call TRBD1 (6 bases). This CDR3 contains 13 residues. In germline, CDR1 is MNHNY, CDR2 SVGAGI (reference sequence). The germline V and J ends were trimmed by 7 bases and 3 bases, with 10 bases remaining between them.